This T cell receptor (beta chain) was profiled in a study of regulatory T cells in long-lasting Graves disease. V was cut by 6 bases and J by 3 bases, with 9 bases left in between. Germline CDR1 reads SNHLY; CDR2 reads FYNNEI. CDR3 length equals 12 residues. Time point reported: persistent/refractory GD, antithyroid drugs over 5 years with positive TRAb. The TCR library was made from RNA extracted from PBMCs. Researchers made TCR beta libraries by using iRepertoire HTBI primers and running Arm-PCR on CDR3 regions. TCRdb redid the calling of the multiplex PCR reads with MiXCR, one entry per CDR3 protein. This sample yields fewer than 400,000 distinct CDR3 sequences, of which less than 20% are seen a single time; less than 30% belongs to the top ten. Comments on this clonotype: A read error may explain this, as a much larger clone is one base away.

Sequencing used peripheral blood mononuclear cells (PBMCs), obtained when the disease was refractory, from a patient treated with antithyroid drugs. This receptor was obtained from a female donor with Graves disease. The gene calls are TRBV2 and TRBJ2-7; D is uncertain. The CDR3 reads CASRPSHYEQYF. The CDR3 DNA reads as TGTGCCAGCAGACCTTCACACTACGAGCAGTACTTC.